The TCR beta chain described here comes from a study of cytomegalovirus exposure and HLA in healthy donors. Trimming removed 5 bases at V and 7 bases at J, with 11 bases between. The CDR3 has 12 amino acids. In germline, CDR1 is SGHVS, CDR2 FNYEAQ. Comments on this clone: Its specificity is unknown.

Study-wide results and caveats: High sensitivity and specificity were reportedly achieved when the classifier diagnosed cytomegalovirus status. Despite most TCR sequences being rare, some public TCRs occurred in many donors. Analysis performed later found 16,951 TCR beta sequences associated with HLA alleles at 0.05 false discovery rate.

Researchers ran the PCR with 60 Vbeta and 13 Jbeta primers. The protocol was immunoSEQ multiplex PCR, while the TCRdb copy is restricted to in-frame clones and leaves out a portion. The table lists approximately 170,000 clones, roughly 80% of them singletons. The TCR was taken from a man between 45 and 60 years old in good health and CMV-seropositive. The chain has TRBV7-6 and TRBJ1-2; no clear D gene. Sequencing was performed on PBMCs. The CDR3 region is CASSLPGGGYTF. CDR3 in DNA: TGTGCCAGCAGCCTTCCCGGAGGTGGCTACACCTTC.